This entry describes one T cell receptor (beta chain). Its antigen has not been determined. A junction end diverges from the germline sequence, so it may reflect a read error. Expansion of CD8+CD57+ cells had been shown by flow cytometry in the patients chosen for sequencing. Every patient had a diagnosis of severe acquired aplastic anemia based on International Study of Aplastic Anemia and Agranulocytosis and Camitta criteria. At the time blood was sampled, none of the patients had received any therapy. The study deep-sequenced TCR repertoires of sorted CD4+ and CD8+ blood T cells from severe aplastic anemia patients and healthy subjects. In the USA, patient enrollment took place under clinicaltrials.gov protocols 00001620, 01623167, 00001397, 00071045, 00081523 and 00961064. Ficoll-Paque density gradient centrifugation was used to isolate peripheral blood mononuclear cells. CD4+ and CD8+ T cells were sorted by FACS or magnetic beads before DNA extraction.

Genomic DNA served as template for TCR beta VDJ combination and CDR3 sequence profiling. An Illumina HiSeq 2000 was the platform used for TCR repertoire sequencing. The authors' analysis ran thus. Repertoires were assessed using TRBV/TRBJ rearrangement plots, CDR3 size and DJ length profiles, and Simpson's diversity index. The most abundant DNA sequence in the deep sequencing data was taken as the immunodominant clone. CDR3 amino acid sequences were checked for sharing between subjects and were compared against published repertoires and the VDJdb database. Using fastp trimming at Q25 and MiXCR clonotype assembly, TCRdb reanalyzed the public sequencing data and kept in-frame beta chains. For every CDR3 protein sequence, its rows merge into one entry that carries the most common genes and DNA. In this record, the V and J calls reflect TCRdb's handling and not the investigators' own analysis. Counted in this sample were about half a million distinct CDR3 sequences; more than 25% of them appeared once. 0.8% to 0.85% of the sample is held by the ten biggest clonotypes.

This record belongs to a study of CD8+CD57+ T cells in acquired aplastic anemia (dated by TCRdb to 2016 to 2019). With respect to the entire study: On average, sorted CD4+ and CD8+ cells yielded around 3.4 ug of extracted DNA, with a range of about 0.19 to 30 ug. CD8+CD57+ expansion was defined as a frequency above the mean frequency observed in healthy subjects. The investigation overall reported the following: Between patients and healthy controls, no significant difference in CD8+ Simpson's diversity was found (P=0.060). Around 30 CD8+ CDR3 sequences were found in both patients and controls but appeared to be highly expressed in patients and within the immunodominant clones of the patients.

Source material: sorted CD4+, CD8+, or CD8+CD57+ T cells (not recorded which) from PBMCs. This TCR was recovered from a human donor with aplastic anemia.

The nucleotide sequence reads TGCAGCGTTGAGTCCGGGACAGGGGGCGGAAATCAGCCCCAACATTTT. This encodes CSVESGTGGGNQPQHF. The rearrangement joined TRBV29-1 to TRBJ1-5, with TRBD1 identical over 12 junction bases. Including cysteine and phenylalanine, the CDR3 has 16 amino acids. The CDR3 DNA has 48 bases and is translated from base 1. CDR1 and CDR2, per the germline V gene, are SQVTM and ANQGSEA.